This T cell receptor beta chain comes out of a study of neurological immune-mediated disorders. Findings of the study overall: Multiple sclerosis patients had less TCR clonal expansion than even healthy controls, unlike HTLV-1-associated myelopathy.

This clonotype was found many times. Its antigen remains unknown. From 15-18 subjects, each sequencing run yielded over 180 million TCR-beta sequences. TCRdb fed the 5' RACE reads into MiXCR, producing one record per CDR3 protein. The sample has roughly 100,000 distinct CDR3 sequences; 9.5% to 14% are singletons. Trimming took 3 bases from V and 3 from J, leaving 12 bases between them. CDR3 length: 14 amino acids. CDR1 SNHLY and CDR2 FYNNEI come from the germline V gene. Time point of the sample: longitudinal time-point 3. The starting material, 2 million PBMCs stored at -80 C, gave rise to the unsorted libraries.

The sequencing input was PBMCs. This chain links TRBV2 with TRBJ2-7; no reliable D call. The TCR comes from a female donor with HTLV-1-associated myelopathy (HAM/TSP). The CDR3 region is CASSDWWQDYEQYF. CDR3 nucleotides: TGTGCCAGCAGTGATTGGTGGCAGGACTACGAGCAGTACTTC.